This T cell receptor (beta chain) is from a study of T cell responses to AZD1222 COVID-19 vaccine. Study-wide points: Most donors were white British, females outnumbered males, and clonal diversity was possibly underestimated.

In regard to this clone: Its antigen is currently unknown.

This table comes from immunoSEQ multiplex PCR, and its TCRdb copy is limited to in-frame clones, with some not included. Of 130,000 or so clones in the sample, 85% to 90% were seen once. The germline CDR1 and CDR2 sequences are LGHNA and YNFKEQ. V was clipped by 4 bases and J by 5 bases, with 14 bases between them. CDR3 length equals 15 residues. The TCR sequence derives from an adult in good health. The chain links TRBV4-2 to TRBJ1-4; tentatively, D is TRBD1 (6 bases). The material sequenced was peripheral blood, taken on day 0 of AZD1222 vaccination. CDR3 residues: CASSRGGLQNEKLFF. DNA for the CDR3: TGTGCCAGCAGCCGGGGGGGGCTCCAAAATGAAAAACTGTTTTTT.